What follows are 19 T cell receptor beta chains derived from one specimen sequenced in a study of blood T cells in healthy people across ages. With a J-beta primer mix and a sample-barcoded 5' primer, a second PCR ran roughly 7 to 11 cycles. TCRdb redid the calling of the 5' RACE reads with MiXCR, one entry per CDR3 protein. The table lists about 1.4 million distinct CDR3 sequences, 55% to 75% of them singletons. Sequencing used blood. These receptors all come from a man aged 18-30 years in good health.

This clonotype showed up many times. The chain joins TRBV6-4 to TRBJ1-6; D unresolved. In germline, CDR1 is MRHNA, CDR2 SNTAGT. With 3 bases removed from V and 7 bases from J, the gap between germline ends came to 7 bases. The CDR3 totals 13 residues. CDR3 sequence reads: CASSDYENSPLHF. CDR3 sequence (DNA): TGTGCCAGCAGTGATTACGAAAATTCACCCCTCCACTTT.

This clonotype has a handful of counts. The V call is TRBV4-2, the J call TRBJ2-7, with D perhaps TRBD2 (5 bases). Germline CDR1 LGHNA, CDR2 YNFKEQ. The V and J ends lost 5 bases and 3 bases respectively, with 17 bases between them. The CDR3 loop spans 15 amino acids. CDR3 coding DNA: TGTGCCAGCAGCTTCTCCTCGGGCGGGCTCTACGAGCAGTACTTC. Amino acid sequence: CASSFSSGGLYEQYF.

Note on this clonotype: Because the CDR3 is missing its conserved closing phenylalanine or tryptophan, this is likely a read error. CDR3 sequence (DNA): TGTGCCAGCAGTTTTCCCGCTGACGAGCAGTACTCC. This translates into CASSFPADEQYS. The J gene is TRBJ2-7, the V gene TRBV12-3 or TRBV12-4; D unclear. The CDR3 loop spans 12 amino acids. The V and J ends lost 3 bases and 5 bases respectively, with 8 bases between them.

This clonotype is a singleton in its sample. The chain has TRBV15 and TRBJ2-2; 12 bases fit TRBD2. Germline loops: CDR1 LNHNV, CDR2 YYDKDF (reference sequence). V dropped 3 bases and J dropped 11; count of bases not matched to a gene: 13. This CDR3 is built from 17 residues. The CDR3 coding sequence is TGTGCCACCAGCAGCGTAACCGGACTAGCGGGACTAAGTGAGCTGTTTTTT. Its protein is CATSSVTGLAGLSELFF. The variable domain in full, with the rest retrieved from reference TRBV15 and TRBJ2-2, is DAMVIQNPRYQVTQFGKPVTLSCSQTLNHNVMYWYQQKSSQAPKLLFHYYDKDFNNEADTPDNFQSRRPNTSFCFLDIRSPGLGDTAMYLCATSSVTGLAGLSELFFGEGSRLTVL.

This rearrangement joins TRBV20-1 to TRBJ2-1; D gene unclear. Germline loops: CDR1 DFQATT, CDR2 SNEGSKA (reference sequence). CDR3 size: 12 residues. V dropped 8 bases and J dropped 6 bases, with 14 bases sitting between them. CDR3 in amino acids: CSSYARGNEQFF. CDR3 sequence (DNA): TGCAGTTCATATGCCCGAGGCAATGAGCAGTTCTTC.

This clonotype was found once. CDR3 nucleotide sequence: TGCAGTGCGAGCGATACCATGAGCACTGAAGCTTTCTTT. Translation: CSASDTMSTEAFF. J is TRBJ1-1 and V is TRBV20-1; no firm D call. CDR1 DFQATT and CDR2 SNEGSKA come from the germline V gene (reference sequence). Trimming removed 6 bases at V and 4 bases at J, with 15 bases between. The CDR3 sequence is 13 residues long.

The V and J genes are TRBV3-1 and TRBJ1-6; 8 positions match TRBD1. Trimming cost V 4 bases and J 8 bases; bases outside gene matches: 4. This CDR3 comprises 14 residues. Germline V gene sequence: CDR1 LGHDT, CDR2 YNNKEL (reference sequence). CDR3 in DNA: TGTGCCAGCAGCCGGACAGGGAGTGATTCACCCCTCCACTTT. Translating gives CASSRTGSDSPLHF.

The chain employs TRBV4-3 and TRBJ2-7; TRBD2 agrees at 8 bases. Germline trimming cut 1 base from V and 2 bases from J; bases unmatched to any gene: 4. The CDR3 contains 15 residues. Germline CDR1 is LGHNA and CDR2 is YSLEER. CDR3 in amino acids: CASSQGDGGAYEQYF. Written as DNA, the CDR3 is TGCGCCAGCAGCCAAGGGGACGGGGGGGCCTACGAGCAGTACTTC.

The chain couples TRBV3-1 to TRBJ2-5; 9 bases match TRBD2. This CDR3 is 16 amino acids long. The ends lost 1 base at V and 4 bases at J; junction bases unmatched: 7. Germline V gene sequence: CDR1 LGHDT, CDR2 YNNKEL (reference sequence). CDR3 amino acids: CASSQGYELAGETQYF. The CDR3 DNA sequence: TGTGCCAGCAGCCAAGGGTACGAACTAGCGGGAGAGACCCAGTACTTC.

CDR3 DNA sequence: TGTGCCAGCAGTTCTCAAGATAGCCCCAGGGGGACCCAGTACTTC. Translation gives CASSSQDSPRGTQYF. The genes are TRBV27 and TRBJ2-5; TRBD1 is a possible D gene (6 bases). The CDR3 is made up of 15 amino acids. Germline CDR1 is MNHEY and CDR2 is SMNVEV (reference sequence). V was shortened by 4 bases and J by 7 bases, with 19 bases between the two germline ends.

This clonotype was seen just once. V is TRBV4-1 and J is TRBJ2-1, with 7 bases that match TRBD2. V lost 0 bases and J lost 7; bases outside the gene matches: 6. Germline assignment: CDR1 MGHRA and CDR2 YSYEKL. The CDR3 totals 15 residues. The CDR3 is CASSQDVGGWNEQFF. The DNA for the CDR3 is TGCGCCAGCAGCCAAGATGTGGGGGGGTGGAATGAGCAGTTCTTC.

The CDR3 is CSVRGARDLDATNEKLFF. DNA of the CDR3: TGCAGCGTTCGGGGAGCCCGGGACCTTGATGCAACTAATGAAAAACTGTTTTTT. The J gene is TRBJ1-4, the V gene TRBV29-1; TRBD1 might be the D (5 bases). The CDR3 loop spans 18 amino acids. The germline V gene encodes CDR1 SQVTM and CDR2 ANQGSEA. The V gene lost 5 bases and the J gene lost 0 bases, with 22 bases spanning the gap.

A few counts support this clonotype. V is TRBV3-1 and J is TRBJ2-5, with 8 bases identical to TRBD1. The CDR3 is 16 amino acids. V lost 3 bases, J lost 5 bases, and 11 bases stayed unmatched. Germline V lookup: CDR1 LGHDT, CDR2 YNNKEL (reference sequence). CDR3: CASSQSVGRGQETQYF. CDR3 sequence (DNA): TGTGCCAGCAGCCAGAGCGTTGGCAGGGGGCAGGAGACCCAGTACTTC.

The chain employs TRBV6-1 and TRBJ2-1; weak D call: TRBD2 (5 bases). Germline V gives CDR1 MNHNS, CDR2 SASEGT. The CDR3 is 13 residues long. V was trimmed by 8 bases and J by 6 bases, leaving 14 bases between them. The CDR3 DNA reads as TGTGCCAGCGGACTTGCCCATGGCAATGAGCAGTTCTTC. Translation: CASGLAHGNEQFF.

There are a few counts of this clonotype. This chain connects TRBV10-3 to TRBJ1-4; possible D gene TRBD1, 5 bases. This CDR3 is 13 amino acids long. V shed 4 bases and J shed 5 bases, with 8 bases lying between them. In germline, CDR1 is ENHRY, CDR2 SYGVKD. The DNA of the CDR3 is TGTGCCATCAGTGGGGGCCTCAATGAAAAACTGTTTTTT. Encoded protein: CAISGGLNEKLFF.

V is TRBV20-1 and J is TRBJ1-3; 7 nucleotides agree with TRBD1. Germline CDR1 reads DFQATT; CDR2 reads SNEGSKA (reference sequence). V trimming: 5 bases; J trimming: 0 bases; junction bases outside the gene matches: 4. The CDR3 extends over 14 amino acids. This CDR3 is CSAEGTASGNTIYF. DNA of the CDR3: TGCAGTGCTGAGGGGACAGCCTCTGGAAACACCATATATTTT.

The CDR3 reads CASSQDPGTGLYEQYF. DNA of the CDR3: TGTGCCAGCAGCCAAGACCCCGGGACAGGCCTCTACGAGCAGTACTTC. J is TRBJ2-7 and V is TRBV4-2, with 8 positions matching TRBD1. Losses at the gene ends were 0 bases for V and 3 bases for J; bases not matched to a gene: 7. CDR3 length: 16 residues. Per germline, CDR1 LGHNA and CDR2 YNFKEQ.

V and J are TRBV20-1 and TRBJ2-5; D not resolved. From germline, CDR1 is DFQATT and CDR2 SNEGSKA (reference sequence). V was clipped by 2 bases and J by 2 bases, with 15 bases between them. This CDR3 region has 15 residues. CDR3 nucleotides: TGCAGTGCTAGAAACCCGGAGACCTCACAAGAGACCCAGTACTTC. Translating gives CSARNPETSQETQYF.

The rearrangement joins TRBV2 to TRBJ2-7; 8 bases agree with TRBD2. The J call may be in error: the DNA end matches TRBJ2-5 better. The CDR3 runs 15 residues. Germline lookup yields CDR1 SNHLY and CDR2 FYNNEI. Here the CDR3 reads CASSPNSGMGETQYF. CDR3 DNA: TGTGCCAGCAGTCCCAATAGCGGGATGGGAGAGACCCAGTACTTC.